A selection of T cell receptor beta chains follows, all from one sample in a study of cytomegalovirus exposure and HLA in healthy donors. Using immunoSEQ multiplex PCR, the repertoire was profiled, and TCRdb retains in-frame clones only, with some absent. The profile shows 140,000 to 150,000 clones, roughly 93% of them singletons. The sequencing input was PBMCs. The receptor source for this set is a man between 18 and 29 years old in good health and CMV-seropositive. The CDR3 runs from the conserved cysteine through the conserved F or W. A D gene is named only where the DNA matches it firmly. Size values are once, few and many counts, or a class for expanded clones, and some rows have none.

D gene: NA; V gene: TRBV2; clone size: NA; CDR3 length: 14; J gene: TRBJ2-5; CDR3 DNA: TGTGCCAGCAGTAAGGGAGCGGCGGAGGAGACCCAGTACTTC; CDR3 protein: CASSKGAAEETQYF
D gene: NA; V gene: TRBV5-4; clone size: once; CDR3 length: 14; J gene: TRBJ2-5; CDR3 DNA: TGTGCCAGCAGCGAAATCGGGGTGGAGGAGACCCAGTACTTC; CDR3 protein: CASSEIGVEETQYF
D gene: NA; V gene: TRBV20-1; clone size: NA; CDR3 length: 11; J gene: TRBJ2-1; CDR3 DNA: TGCAGTGCTAGAGAATCCTACGGGCAGTTCTTC; CDR3 protein: CSARESYGQFF
D gene: NA; V gene: TRBV11-2; clone size: NA; CDR3 length: 16; J gene: TRBJ2-7; CDR3 DNA: TGTGCCAGCAGCTTGGGATATCAGGGGATTATTTACGAGCAGTACTTC; CDR3 protein: CASSLGYQGIIYEQYF
D gene: NA; V gene: TRBV4-1; clone size: NA; CDR3 length: 15; J gene: TRBJ2-7; CDR3 DNA: TGCGCCAGCAGCCAAACGCAGGGGGGCACCTACGAGCAGTACTTC; CDR3 protein: CASSQTQGGTYEQYF
D gene: TRBD2; V gene: TRBV4-1; clone size: NA; CDR3 length: 18; J gene: TRBJ2-1; CDR3 DNA: TGCGCCAGCAGCACGGCCGGGCTAGCGGGAAACTCCTACAATGAGCAGTTCTTC; CDR3 protein: CASSTAGLAGNSYNEQFF
D gene: NA; V gene: TRBV6-5; clone size: NA; CDR3 length: 14; J gene: TRBJ2-4; CDR3 DNA: TGTGCCAGCAGTAAACAGGGTGCCAAAAACATTCAGTACTTC; CDR3 protein: CASSKQGAKNIQYF
D gene: NA; V gene: TRBV11-1; clone size: once; CDR3 length: 13; J gene: TRBJ2-3; CDR3 DNA: TGTGCCAGCAGAAAAAGCGGGACAGATACGCAGTATTTT; CDR3 protein: CASRKSGTDTQYF
D gene: NA; V gene: TRBV7-8; clone size: NA; CDR3 length: 11; J gene: TRBJ1-1; CDR3 DNA: TGTGCCAGCTCCGTCGGGGGGGAAGCTTTCTTT; CDR3 protein: CASSVGGEAFF
D gene: NA; V gene: TRBV5-1; clone size: NA; CDR3 length: 16; J gene: TRBJ2-1; CDR3 DNA: TGCGCCAGCAGCCCCGGGTCCCACCTTTCCTACAATGAGCAGTTCTTC; CDR3 protein: CASSPGSHLSYNEQFF
D gene: TRBD2; V gene: TRBV11-2; clone size: NA; CDR3 length: 15; J gene: TRBJ2-7; CDR3 DNA: TGTGCCAGCAGCTTAGGGCGGGAGGGCCATTACGAGCAGTACTTC; CDR3 protein: CASSLGREGHYEQYF
D gene: TRBD1; V gene: TRBV2; clone size: NA; CDR3 length: 12; J gene: TRBJ2-7; CDR3 DNA: TGTGCCACGACGGGACAGGGGGACGAGCAGTACTTC; CDR3 protein: CATTGQGDEQYF
D gene: TRBD2; V gene: TRBV5-1; clone size: NA; CDR3 length: 17; J gene: TRBJ2-7; CDR3 DNA: TGCGCCAGCAGCTTGGGGACCTATAGCGGGAGGGTGAAAGAGCAGTACTTC; CDR3 protein: CASSLGTYSGRVKEQYF
D gene: TRBD2; V gene: TRBV2; clone size: NA; CDR3 length: 14; J gene: TRBJ2-1; CDR3 DNA: TGTGCCAGCCAGCCGGGAGCGGGAGACACTGAGCAGTTCTTC; CDR3 protein: CASQPGAGDTEQFF
D gene: NA; V gene: TRBV2; clone size: NA; CDR3 length: 14; J gene: TRBJ2-7; CDR3 DNA: TGTGCCAGCAGTGAAGATGAGGGGGGGAGGGAGCAGTACTTC; CDR3 protein: CASSEDEGGREQYF
D gene: NA; V gene: TRBV29-1; clone size: NA; CDR3 length: 12; J gene: TRBJ1-2; CDR3 DNA: TGCAGCGTTGAAGACAGATCGTATGGCTACACCTTC; CDR3 protein: CSVEDRSYGYTF
D gene: TRBD1; V gene: TRBV2; clone size: few; CDR3 length: 12; J gene: TRBJ2-3; CDR3 DNA: TGTGCCACCGGACAGGGGACAGATACGCAGTATTTT; CDR3 protein: CATGQGTDTQYF
D gene: TRBD1; V gene: TRBV19; clone size: once; CDR3 length: 13; J gene: TRBJ2-5; CDR3 DNA: TGTGCCAGTAGCCGACAGGGAACGGAGACCCAGTACTTC; CDR3 protein: CASSRQGTETQYF
D gene: NA; V gene: TRBV18; clone size: NA; CDR3 length: 15; J gene: TRBJ2-5; CDR3 DNA: TGTGCCAGCTCACCACCTGTTGCCAGGCAAGAGACCCAGTACTTC; CDR3 protein: CASSPPVARQETQYF
D gene: TRBD2; V gene: TRBV7-2; clone size: NA; CDR3 length: 16; J gene: TRBJ2-5; CDR3 DNA: TGTGCCAGCGGCTCGGGAGGGGCTAGGGGGGTGGAGACCCAGTACTTC; CDR3 protein: CASGSGGARGVETQYF
D gene: NA; V gene: TRBV5-1; clone size: NA; CDR3 length: 10; J gene: TRBJ2-7; CDR3 DNA: TGCGCCAGCAGCTTGGGAGGCTACTTCTTC; CDR3 protein: CASSLGGYFF
D gene: TRBD2; V gene: TRBV18; clone size: NA; CDR3 length: 18; J gene: TRBJ2-2; CDR3 DNA: TGTGCCAGCTCACCACTCGCGCTAGCGGGACAAAACACCGGGGAGCTGTTTTTT; CDR3 protein: CASSPLALAGQNTGELFF
D gene: NA; V gene: TRBV2; clone size: once; CDR3 length: 13; J gene: TRBJ1-5; CDR3 DNA: TGTGCCAGCAAGCGGGACAATAATCAGCCCCAGCATTTT; CDR3 protein: CASKRDNNQPQHF
D gene: TRBD1; V gene: TRBV28; clone size: NA; CDR3 length: 12; J gene: TRBJ2-7; CDR3 DNA: TGTGCCAGCTCTGGACAGGGGGGCGAGCAGTACTTC; CDR3 protein: CASSGQGGEQYF
D gene: NA; V gene: TRBV2; clone size: few; CDR3 length: 14; J gene: TRBJ2-3; CDR3 DNA: TGTGCCAGCAGTGAGACGGGCTCAGGGAATACGCAGTATTTT; CDR3 protein: CASSETGSGNTQYF
D gene: NA; V gene: TRBV2; clone size: NA; CDR3 length: 14; J gene: TRBJ2-7; CDR3 DNA: TGTGCCAGCAGTTTAAGCCAGGCCCTCAAAGTGCAGTACTTC; CDR3 protein: CASSLSQALKVQYF